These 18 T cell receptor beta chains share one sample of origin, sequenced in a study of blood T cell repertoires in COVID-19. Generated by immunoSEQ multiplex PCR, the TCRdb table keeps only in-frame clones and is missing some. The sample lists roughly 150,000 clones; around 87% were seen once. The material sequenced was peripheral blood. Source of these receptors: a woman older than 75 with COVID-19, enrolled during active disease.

CDR3 DNA: TGTGCCAGCGGGGCGGGACCGAACACTGAAGCTTTCTTT. This encodes CASGAGPNTEAFF. The rearrangement joins TRBV5-6 to TRBJ1-1, with TRBD1 as a possible D gene (5 bases). Germline loops: CDR1 SGHDT, CDR2 YYEEEE. Trimming took off 7 bases at V and 1 base at J, with 11 bases between the two ends. The CDR3 runs to 13 residues. Combining the CDR3 with reference TRBV5-6 and TRBJ1-1 gives the whole variable domain DAGVTQSPTHLIKTRGQQVTLRCSPKSGHDTVSWYQQALGQGPQFIFQYYEEEERQRGNFPDRFSGHQFPNYSSELNVNALLLGDSALYLCASGAGPNTEAFFGQGTRLTVV.

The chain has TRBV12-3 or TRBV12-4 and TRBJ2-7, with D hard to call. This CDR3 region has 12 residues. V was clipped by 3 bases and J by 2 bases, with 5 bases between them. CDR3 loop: CASSFRPYEQYF. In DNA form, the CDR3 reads TGTGCCAGCAGTTTTCGTCCCTACGAGCAGTACTTC.

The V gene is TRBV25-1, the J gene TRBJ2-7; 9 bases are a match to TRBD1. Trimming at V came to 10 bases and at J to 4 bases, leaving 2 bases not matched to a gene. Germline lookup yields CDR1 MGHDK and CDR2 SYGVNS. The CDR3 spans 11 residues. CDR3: CATGQGYEQYF. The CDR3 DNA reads TGTGCCACTGGACAGGGGTACGAGCAGTACTTC.

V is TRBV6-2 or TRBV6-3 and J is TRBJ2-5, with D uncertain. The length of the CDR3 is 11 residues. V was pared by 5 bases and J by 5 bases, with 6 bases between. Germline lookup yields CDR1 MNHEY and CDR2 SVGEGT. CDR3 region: CASSPRETQYF. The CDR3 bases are TGTGCCAGCAGTCCGCGGGAGACCCAGTACTTC.

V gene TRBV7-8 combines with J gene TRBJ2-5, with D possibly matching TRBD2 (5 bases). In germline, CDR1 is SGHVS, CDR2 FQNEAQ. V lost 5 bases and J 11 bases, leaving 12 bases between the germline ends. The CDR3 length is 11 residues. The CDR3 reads CASSPGLSQYF. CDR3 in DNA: TGTGCCAGCAGCCCAGGACTGTCGCAGTACTTC.

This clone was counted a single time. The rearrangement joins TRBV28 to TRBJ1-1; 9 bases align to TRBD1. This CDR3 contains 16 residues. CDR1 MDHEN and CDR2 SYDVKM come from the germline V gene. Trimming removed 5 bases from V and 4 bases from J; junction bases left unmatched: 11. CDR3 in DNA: TGTGCCAGCAGTCTTACAGGGGGCGGCGTGGGCACTGAAGCTTTCTTT. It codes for CASSLTGGGVGTEAFF. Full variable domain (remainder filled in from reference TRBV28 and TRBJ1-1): DVKVTQSSRYLVKRTGEKVFLECVQDMDHENMFWYRQDPGLGLRLIYFSYDVKMKEKGDIPEGYSVSREKKERFSLILESASTNQTSMYLCASSLTGGGVGTEAFFGQGTRLTVV.

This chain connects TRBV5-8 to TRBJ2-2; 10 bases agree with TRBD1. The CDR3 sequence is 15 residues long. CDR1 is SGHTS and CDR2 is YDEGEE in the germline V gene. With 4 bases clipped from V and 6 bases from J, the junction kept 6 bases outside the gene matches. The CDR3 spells CASSVGGQGSGELFF. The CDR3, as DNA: TGTGCCAGCAGCGTCGGGGGACAGGGGTCCGGGGAGCTGTTTTTT.

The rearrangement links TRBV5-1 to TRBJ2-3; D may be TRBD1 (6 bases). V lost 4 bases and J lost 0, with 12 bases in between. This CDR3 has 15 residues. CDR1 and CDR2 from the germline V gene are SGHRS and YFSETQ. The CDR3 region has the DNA TGCGCCAGCAGCCTACAGGGACCTAGCACAGATACGCAGTATTTT. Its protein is CASSLQGPSTDTQYF.

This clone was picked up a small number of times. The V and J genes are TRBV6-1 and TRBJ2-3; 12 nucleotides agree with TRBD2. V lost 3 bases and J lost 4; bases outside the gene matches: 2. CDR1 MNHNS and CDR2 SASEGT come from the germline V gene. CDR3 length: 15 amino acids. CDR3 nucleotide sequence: TGTGCCAGCAGTGATCTAGCGGGAGGGCCAGATACGCAGTATTTT. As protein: CASSDLAGGPDTQYF.

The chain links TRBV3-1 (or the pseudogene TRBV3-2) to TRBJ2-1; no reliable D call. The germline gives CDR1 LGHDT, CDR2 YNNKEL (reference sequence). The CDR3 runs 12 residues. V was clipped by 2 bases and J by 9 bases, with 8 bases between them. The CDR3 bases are TGTGCCAGCAGCCAAAGTGGCGGTGAGCAGTTCTTC. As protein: CASSQSGGEQFF.

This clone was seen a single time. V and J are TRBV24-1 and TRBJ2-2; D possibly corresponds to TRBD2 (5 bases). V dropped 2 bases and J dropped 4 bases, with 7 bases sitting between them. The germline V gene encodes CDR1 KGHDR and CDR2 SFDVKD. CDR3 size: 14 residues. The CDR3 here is CATSDYRGTGELFF. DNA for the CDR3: TGTGCCACCAGTGATTACCGGGGCACCGGGGAGCTGTTTTTT.

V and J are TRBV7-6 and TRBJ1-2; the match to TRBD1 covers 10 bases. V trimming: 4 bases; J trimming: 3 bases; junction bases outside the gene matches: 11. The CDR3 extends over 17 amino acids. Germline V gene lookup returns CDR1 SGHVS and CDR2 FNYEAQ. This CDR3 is CASSSRDRGGGDYGYTF. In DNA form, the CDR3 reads TGTGCCAGCAGCTCCCGGGACAGGGGTGGTGGAGACTATGGCTACACCTTC.

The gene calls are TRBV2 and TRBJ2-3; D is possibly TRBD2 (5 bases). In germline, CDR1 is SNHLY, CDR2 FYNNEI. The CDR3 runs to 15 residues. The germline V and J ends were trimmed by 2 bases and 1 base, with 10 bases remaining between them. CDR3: CASSERSGRTDTQYF. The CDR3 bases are TGTGCCAGCAGTGAACGAAGCGGACGCACAGATACGCAGTATTTT.

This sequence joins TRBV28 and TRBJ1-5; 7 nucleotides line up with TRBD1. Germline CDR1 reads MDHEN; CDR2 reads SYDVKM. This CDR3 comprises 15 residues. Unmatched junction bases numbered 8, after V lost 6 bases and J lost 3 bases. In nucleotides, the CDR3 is TGTGCCAGCAGCCCCTGGGGACAGAACAATCAGCCCCAGCATTTT. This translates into CASSPWGQNNQPQHF.

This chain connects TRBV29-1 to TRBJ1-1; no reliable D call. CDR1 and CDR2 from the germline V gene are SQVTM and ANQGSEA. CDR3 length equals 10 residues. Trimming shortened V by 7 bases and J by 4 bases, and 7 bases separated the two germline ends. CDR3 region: CSAGATEAFF. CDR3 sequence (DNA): TGCAGCGCCGGAGCCACTGAAGCTTTCTTT.

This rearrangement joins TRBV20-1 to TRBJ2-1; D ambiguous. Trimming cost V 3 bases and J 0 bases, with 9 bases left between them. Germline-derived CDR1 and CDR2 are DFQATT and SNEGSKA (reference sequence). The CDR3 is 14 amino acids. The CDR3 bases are TGCAGTGCTAGTAACAGCTACTCCTACAATGAGCAGTTCTTC. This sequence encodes CSASNSYSYNEQFF.

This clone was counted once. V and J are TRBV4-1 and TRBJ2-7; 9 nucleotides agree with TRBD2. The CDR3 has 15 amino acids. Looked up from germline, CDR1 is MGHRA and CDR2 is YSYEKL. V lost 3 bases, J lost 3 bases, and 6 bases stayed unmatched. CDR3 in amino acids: CASSQSSSGIYEQYF. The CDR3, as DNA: TGCGCCAGCAGCCAGTCATCTAGCGGGATCTACGAGCAGTACTTC.

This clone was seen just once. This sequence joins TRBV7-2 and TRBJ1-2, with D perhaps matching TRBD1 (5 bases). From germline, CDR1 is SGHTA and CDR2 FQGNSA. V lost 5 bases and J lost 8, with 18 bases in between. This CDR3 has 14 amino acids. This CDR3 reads CASSQIGGVLGYTF. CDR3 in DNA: TGTGCCAGCAGCCAAATTGGGGGGGTCTTGGGCTACACCTTC.